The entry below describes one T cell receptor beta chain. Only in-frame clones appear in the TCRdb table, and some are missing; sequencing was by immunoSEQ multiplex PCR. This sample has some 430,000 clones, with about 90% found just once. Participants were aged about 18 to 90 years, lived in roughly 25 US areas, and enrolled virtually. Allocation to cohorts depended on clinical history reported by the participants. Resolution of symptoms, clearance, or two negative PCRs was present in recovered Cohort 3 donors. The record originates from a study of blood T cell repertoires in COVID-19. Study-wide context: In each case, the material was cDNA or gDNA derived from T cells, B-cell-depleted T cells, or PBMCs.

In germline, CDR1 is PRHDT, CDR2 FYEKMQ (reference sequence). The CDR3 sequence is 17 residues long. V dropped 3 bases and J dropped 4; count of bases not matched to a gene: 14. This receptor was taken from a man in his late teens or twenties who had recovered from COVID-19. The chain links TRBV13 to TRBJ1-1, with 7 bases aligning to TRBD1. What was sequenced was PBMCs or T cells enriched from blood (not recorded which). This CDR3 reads CASSLTGFFSGITEAFF. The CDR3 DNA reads TGTGCCAGCAGCTTGACAGGGTTCTTTAGTGGAATCACTGAAGCTTTCTTT. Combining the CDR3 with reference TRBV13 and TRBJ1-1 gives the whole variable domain AAGVIQSPRHLIKEKRETATLKCYPIPRHDTVYWYQQGPGQDPQFLISFYEKMQSDKGSIPDRFSAQQFSDYHSELNMSSLELGDSALYFCASSLTGFFSGITEAFFGQGTRLTVV.